This T cell receptor (beta chain) was sequenced in a study of cytomegalovirus exposure and HLA in healthy donors. In the PCR, 60 Vbeta and 13 Jbeta primers were used. Clones were sequenced by immunoSEQ multiplex PCR, and TCRdb holds only the in-frame ones, with some missing. The sample shows more than 85,000 clones, 10% to 15% of them seen only once. This clone was found a few times. The target antigen is unknown. This CDR3 is built from 16 residues. Germline V gene sequence: CDR1 SGHVS, CDR2 FNYEAQ. The J segment lost 2 bases and the V segment lost 2 bases, leaving 5 bases of the junction unmatched. Study conclusions and caveats: A later look showed TCR association rates differing by HLA locus, highest for DRB1 and lowest for HLA-C. Later analysis associated a missense DCLRE1C variant with TCR beta V- and J-gene trimming.

The donors gave bone marrow, and they were healthy. The sample consisted of PBMCs. This TCR was sampled from a man aged 35 to 55 in good health and CMV-seropositive. The V gene is TRBV7-6, the J gene TRBJ2-1, with 8 bases lining up with TRBD1. CDR3: CASSLRGQEPYNEQFF. In nucleotides, the CDR3 is TGTGCCAGCAGCTTACGGGGACAGGAACCCTACAATGAGCAGTTCTTC.